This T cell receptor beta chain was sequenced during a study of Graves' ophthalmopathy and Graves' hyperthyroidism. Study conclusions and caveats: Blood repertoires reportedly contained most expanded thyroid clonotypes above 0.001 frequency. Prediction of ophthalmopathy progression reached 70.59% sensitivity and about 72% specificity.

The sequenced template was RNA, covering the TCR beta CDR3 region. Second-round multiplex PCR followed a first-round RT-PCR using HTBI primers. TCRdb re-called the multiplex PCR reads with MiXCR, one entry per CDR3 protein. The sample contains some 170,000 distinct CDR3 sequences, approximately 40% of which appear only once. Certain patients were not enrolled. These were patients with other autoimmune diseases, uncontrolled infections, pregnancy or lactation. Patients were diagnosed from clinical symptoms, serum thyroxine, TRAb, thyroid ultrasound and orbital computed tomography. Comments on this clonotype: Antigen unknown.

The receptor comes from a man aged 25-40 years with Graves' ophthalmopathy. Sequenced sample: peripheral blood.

The CDR3 nucleotides read TGTGCCAGCAGTTTAAGCACGCGAGAAGAGACCCAGTACTTC. Its protein product is CASSLSTREETQYF. The chain uses TRBV28 and TRBJ2-5, with unresolved D. The CDR3 has 14 residues. Trimming took 2 bases from V and 3 from J, leaving 10 bases between them. The germline V gene has CDR1 MDHEN and CDR2 SYDVKM.